The 6 T cell receptor beta chains in this list originate from one sample, sequenced in a study of HIV-infected children after antiretroviral therapy interruption (dated by TCRdb to the late 2010s). Libraries were prepared through 3' RACE. TCRdb shows the sequencer as Illumina MiSeq. To correct PCR amplification bias, TCR libraries were generated from RNA with a 3' RACE protocol that used unique molecular identifiers. TCRdb handled the public reads itself, with Q25 trimming in fastp and clone calling in MiXCR, and kept productive beta chains. Rows matching on CDR3 protein sequence are summarized as one entry with the most common DNA and genes. Present in this sample are about 89,000 distinct CDR3 sequences, under 8% of which were seen just once. Of the sample, roughly 1% falls within the top ten clones. This specimen's treatment or condition label, interpreted: PENTA 11 planned treatment interruption arm or continuous ART arm.

Sequencing used CD45RA+ CD4+ T cells from PBMCs, pooled from several time points, obtained from a donor given antiretroviral therapy, either interrupted or continuous. Reading the label with the study, this specimen's cell subset or site is: naive CD4+ CD45RA+ CD45RO- T cells. Receptors originate from a pool of human donors with HIV.

This sequence joins TRBV19 and TRBJ2-5; the D is unclear. The CDR3 is made up of 14 amino acids. Trimming shortened V by 1 base and J by 5 bases, and 11 bases separated the two germline ends. CDR1 and CDR2 from the germline V gene are LNHDA and SQIVND (reference sequence). CDR3 bases: TGTGCCAGTAGTATAGTGTCCGATGCGGAGACCCAGTACTTC. It codes for CASSIVSDAETQYF.

This clonotype was counted a few times. The V and J genes are TRBV6-5 and TRBJ1-5, with D perhaps matching TRBD1 (6 bases). Germline CDR1 is MNHEY and CDR2 is SVGAGI. V lost 5 bases and J lost 5, with 16 bases in between. CDR3 length: 15 residues. CDR3 in amino acids: CASSTYGKGDQPQHF. CDR3 in DNA: TGTGCCAGCAGTACCTACGGGAAGGGGGATCAGCCCCAGCATTTT.

In its sample, this clonotype was seen many times. The rearrangement links TRBV18 to TRBJ2-7, with D perhaps given as TRBD1 or TRBD2 (5 bases each). From germline, CDR1 is KGHSH and CDR2 LQKENI. CDR3 size: 15 residues. Trimming removed 0 bases at V and 7 bases at J, with 16 bases between. This CDR3 is CASSPPAGTLLEQYF. DNA of the CDR3: TGTGCCAGCTCACCACCCGCAGGGACCCTTCTAGAGCAGTACTTC. The full variable domain, its missing parts supplied by reference TRBV18 and TRBJ2-7, is NAGVMQNPRHLVRRRGQEARLRCSPMKGHSHVYWYRQLPEEGLKFMVYLQKENIIDESGMPKERFSAEFPKEGPSILRIQQVVRGDSAAYFCASSPPAGTLLEQYFGPGTRLTVT.

This clonotype was seen a handful of times. The V and J genes are TRBV19 and TRBJ1-1; D remains unclear. Germline V gene lookup returns CDR1 LNHDA and CDR2 SQIVND (reference sequence). The CDR3 consists of 13 residues. Trimming took off 3 bases at V and 3 bases at J, with 8 bases between the two ends. The CDR3 here is CASSIWIDTEAFF. CDR3 in DNA: TGTGCCAGTAGTATTTGGATTGACACTGAAGCTTTCTTT.

This clonotype was counted only a few times. The J gene is TRBJ1-2, the V gene TRBV19; possible D gene TRBD1, 6 bases. Trimming left V 3 bases short and J 12 bases short, with 20 bases between. Germline V gene data show CDR1 as LNHDA and CDR2 as SQIVND (reference sequence). CDR3 length: 14 residues. In DNA, the CDR3 is TGTGCCAGTAGTATTCGGCAGGGGATGGAGGTGGACACCTTC. It specifies CASSIRQGMEVDTF.

This clonotype was detected ten times or more. The rearrangement links TRBV6-5 to TRBJ1-2, with unresolved D. This CDR3 has 13 amino acids. V shed 0 bases and J shed 9 bases, with 11 bases lying between them. The germline V gene encodes CDR1 MNHEY and CDR2 SVGAGI. This CDR3 is CASSYSESFSYTF. Here the CDR3 DNA reads TGTGCCAGCAGTTACTCGGAAAGTTTTAGCTACACCTTC.